A selection of T cell receptor beta chains follows, all from one sample in a study of CD4 T cells in relation to SARS-CoV-2 and coronaviruses. The antigens these receptors bind are not known. Generated by immunoSEQ multiplex PCR, the TCRdb table keeps only in-frame clones and is missing some. The repertoire has tens of thousands of clones, approximately 87% of them found once; the top ten carry 1.2%. Source material: naive CD4+ T cells from PBMCs, cultured in vitro. Receptors originate from an adult with COVID-19. Each CDR3 is given with its conserved first and last residue. D genes are given only for firm matches. Clone size is stated in some rows and not others, as once, few, many or a class when expanded.

clone_size j_call d_call v_call cdr3_nt cdr3_aa
. TRBJ2-1 TRBD2 TRBV7-9 TGTGCCAGCAGCTTAGTAGCGGGGGCATCCTACAATGAGCAGTTCTTC CASSLVAGASYNEQFF
. TRBJ2-1 . TRBV5-6 TGTGCCAGCAGCTTGACCGCGAACTACAATGAGCAGTTCTTC CASSLTANYNEQFF
. TRBJ2-5 . TRBV9 TGTGCCAGCAGCGTCCGCGGAAACCAAGAGACCCAGTACTTC CASSVRGNQETQYF
. TRBJ2-3 TRBD2 TRBV6-5 TGTGCCAGCAGTCTAACTAGCGGGAGCGGGGCGCAGTATTTT CASSLTSGSGAQYF
. TRBJ2-1 TRBD2 TRBV11-3 TGTGCCAGCAGCTTACTGGGGACTAGCGAACGCAATGAGCAGTTCTTC CASSLLGTSERNEQFF
. TRBJ2-1 . TRBV6-5 TGTGCCAGCAGAGTTCAGGGTCCCTACAATGAGCAGTTCTTC CASRVQGPYNEQFF
. TRBJ1-5 TRBD1 TRBV28 TGTGCCACCGGGACAGGGGGTCAGCCCCAGCATTTT CATGTGGQPQHF
. TRBJ2-1 TRBD2 TRBV15 TGTGCCACCAGCAGGGGAGGGACCTCCGTCTACAATGAGCAGTTCTTC CATSRGGTSVYNEQFF
. TRBJ2-1 . TRBV6-4 TGTGCCAGCAGGCGTGTGGGTAGACCTTACAATGAGCAGTTCTTC CASRRVGRPYNEQFF
once TRBJ2-1 . TRBV29-1 TGCAGCGTCGATGGATCCAGAGTCTACAATGAGCAGTTCTTC CSVDGSRVYNEQFF
. TRBJ2-2 TRBD2 TRBV9 TGTGCCAGCAGCGAGCCGCGGGGGGGGCGTAAGAACACCGGGGAGCTGTTTTTT CASSEPRGGRKNTGELFF
. TRBJ2-2 . TRBV28 TGTGCCAGCAGTTTAAGTCCCGGGGAGCTGTTTTTT CASSLSPGELFF
. TRBJ2-5 TRBD1 TRBV27 TGTGCCAGCAGTTCACGGACAGGGGACCAAGAGACCCAGTACTTC CASSSRTGDQETQYF
. TRBJ2-3 . TRBV11-3 TGTGCCAGCAGCTCCGGGACAAGGGTCGCAGATACGCAGTATTTT CASSSGTRVADTQYF
. TRBJ1-4 TRBD1 TRBV28 TGTGCCAGCAGTTTGCCCGGGACAGCGGGAGAAAAACTGTTTTTT CASSLPGTAGEKLFF
. TRBJ2-3 . TRBV7-3 TGTGCCAGCAGCTCCCCACAGGCAAATACGCAGTATTTT CASSSPQANTQYF
. TRBJ2-7 TRBD2 TRBV7-2 TGTGCCAGCACGGGCGGGGGAGCCCGACCCCCCGAGCAGTACTTC CASTGGGARPPEQYF
. TRBJ2-1 TRBD2 TRBV6-5 TGTGCCAGCAGTCGAGGGACTAGCGGGAGAACGAAGCAGTTCTTC CASSRGTSGRTKQFF
. TRBJ1-1 . TRBV12-3/TRBV12-4 TGTGCCAGCGGGCCTGGGGGGAGCACTGAAGCTTTCTTT CASGPGGSTEAFF
. TRBJ1-2 TRBD1 TRBV25-1 TGTGCCAGCAGTCGACCTGGGACAGGGGGGAACTATGGCTACACCTTC CASSRPGTGGNYGYTF
. TRBJ2-2 TRBD2 TRBV9 TGTGCCAGCAGCCCCCCGAGCGGGAGTAGCGCCGGGGAGCTGTTTTTT CASSPPSGSSAGELFF
. TRBJ2-7 . TRBV29-1 TGCAGCGTTGAGACGACTTCCCGAGGGGACGAGCAGTACTTC CSVETTSRGDEQYF
once TRBJ2-7 . TRBV2 TGTGCCAGCAGTGCGGATGTGTACGAGCAGTACTTC CASSADVYEQYF
. TRBJ2-2 . TRBV18 TGTGCCAGCGTGACCGGGACCGGGGGAACCGGGGAGCTGTTTTTT CASVTGTGGTGELFF
. TRBJ2-7 . TRBV7-2 TGTGCCAGCAGCTTACTACAGAACTACGAGCAGTACTTC CASSLLQNYEQYF
. TRBJ2-7 . TRBV11-2 TGTGCCAGCAGCTTAGGCGGGTTCGAGCAGTACTTC CASSLGGFEQYF
. TRBJ1-5 TRBD1 TRBV7-9 TGTGCCAGCAGCTCCGGGCCGATAAGGACAGGGGAGAGTCAGCCCCAGCATTTT CASSSGPIRTGESQPQHF
. TRBJ2-5 . TRBV7-2 TGTGCCAGCAGCTTATTAGCGGCAGGGGGTGGGGAGACCCAGTACTTC CASSLLAAGGGETQYF
. TRBJ1-2 . TRBV28 TGTGCCAGCAGCGTGGGGGGGACAATCTATGGCTACACCTTC CASSVGGTIYGYTF
. TRBJ1-5 . TRBV7-9 TGTGCCAGCCGTGGGCCCGGCGCGAGTCAGCCCCAGCATTTT CASRGPGASQPQHF
. TRBJ2-3 . TRBV18 TGTGCCAGCTCGCCCCGGGCAAATCCGGGAGGCACAGATACGCAGTATTTT CASSPRANPGGTDTQYF
. TRBJ2-4 TRBD2 TRBV18 TGTGCCAGCTCACCAGACCGGGACTACCCTCGGAACATTCAGTACTTC CASSPDRDYPRNIQYF
. TRBJ2-1 . TRBV30 TGTGCCTGGAGCCGGGGGCGGTCCTACAATGAGCAGTTCTTC CAWSRGRSYNEQFF
once TRBJ2-7 . TRBV5-4 TGTGCCAGCAGCGGCGCCTACGAGCAGTACTTC CASSGAYEQYF
. TRBJ2-1 . TRBV7-7 TGTGCCAGCAGTGCCTTGGGGAGGCCTCTCTACAATGAGCAGTTCTTC CASSALGRPLYNEQFF